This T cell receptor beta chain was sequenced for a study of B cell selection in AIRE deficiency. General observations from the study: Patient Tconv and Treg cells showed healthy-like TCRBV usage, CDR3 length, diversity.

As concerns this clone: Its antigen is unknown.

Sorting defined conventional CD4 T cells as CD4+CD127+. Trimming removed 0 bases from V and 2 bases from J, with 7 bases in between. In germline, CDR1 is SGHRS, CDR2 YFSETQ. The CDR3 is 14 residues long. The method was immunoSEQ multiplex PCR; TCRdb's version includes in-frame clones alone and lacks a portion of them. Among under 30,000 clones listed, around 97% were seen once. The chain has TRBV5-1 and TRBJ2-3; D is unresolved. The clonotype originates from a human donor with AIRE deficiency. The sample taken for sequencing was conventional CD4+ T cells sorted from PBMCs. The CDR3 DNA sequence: TGCGCCAGCAGCTTGGATTGGATCACAGATACGCAGTATTTT. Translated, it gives CASSLDWITDTQYF.